This TCR beta chain was sequenced in a study of beta chain features in type 1 diabetes. Findings and caveats of the study: The study found moderately but significantly shorter TCRB CDR3s in all four CD4+ subsets of Type 1 diabetes patients.

The CDR3 runs 14 residues. The ends were cut back, 1 base at V and 4 bases at J, with 12 bases in the middle. Germline V gene lookup returns CDR1 SGHDT and CDR2 YYEEEE. This clone has more than one count but fewer than ten. Its antigen is undetermined. Reverse transcribing all isolated RNA meant expressed TCRB transcripts were sequenced. Data came from immunoSEQ multiplex PCR; TCRdb stores just in-frame clones and leaves some out. Altogether under 300,000 clones are present, about 23% being singletons, with the ten largest covering around 0.013%. This sequence originates from a woman in her 30s with type 1 diabetes. Sequencing was done on a sample of naive CD4+ T cells from blood. The chain links TRBV5-6 to TRBJ2-7; tentatively, D is TRBD1 (5 bases). CDR3: CASSLSGARYEQYF. DNA of the CDR3: TGTGCCAGCAGCTTGTCTGGGGCACGGTACGAGCAGTACTTC.